A selection of T cell receptor beta chains follows, all from one sample in a study of tumor and adjacent non-tumor tissue in lung cancer. TCRdb analysed the multiplex PCR reads with MiXCR anew, one entry per CDR3 protein. Among 90,000 to 100,000 distinct CDR3 sequences listed, 80% were seen once. The sample comprised distant non-tumor lung tissue. The receptors were gathered from a man in his 60s with small cell lung cancer. The CDR3 runs from the conserved cysteine through the conserved F or W. The D gene is left open where the match is weak. Clone size, where shown, is once, few, many, or a class for clones that have expanded.

D gene,V gene,J gene,CDR3 length,clone size,CDR3 protein,CDR3 DNA
NA,TRBV19,TRBJ2-1,15,few,CASKDLEGLWNEQFF,TGTGCCAGTAAGGACCTGGAGGGCCTTTGGAATGAGCAGTTCTTC
NA,TRBV12-3/TRBV12-4,TRBJ2-1,14,NA,CASCQRGGYNEQFF,TGTGCCAGTTGCCAGAGGGGGGGCTACAATGAGCAGTTCTTC
NA,TRBV5-5,TRBJ2-2,12,many,CASSLAWGELFF,TGTGCCAGCAGCTTGGCGTGGGGGGAGCTGTTTTTT
TRBD1,TRBV6-5,TRBJ2-5,17,many,CASRPGQGHTLRETQYF,TGTGCCAGCAGACCGGGACAGGGACATACACTGAGGGAGACCCAGTACTTC
TRBD1,TRBV6-1,TRBJ2-1,16,many,CASSPNRDRGVNEQFF,TGTGCCAGCAGTCCGAACCGGGACAGGGGCGTGAATGAGCAGTTCTTC
NA,TRBV4-2,TRBJ2-2,16,NA,CASSQDLRANTGELIF,TGTGCTAGCAGCCAAGATCTCAGGGCGAATACCGGGGAGCTGATTTTT
NA,TRBV11-2,TRBJ2-3,13,NA,CASGLDCTDAQYF,TGTGCCAGCGGCTTAGACTGTACAGATGCGCAGTATTTT
NA,TRBV11-2,TRBJ2-1,12,NA,CASSLVLPLTVF,TGTGCCAGCAGCTTAGTGCTCCCCCTCACGGTCTTC
TRBD2,TRBV29-1,TRBJ2-1,15,NA,CSGAPLREYYSEEFF,TGCAGCGGAGCCCCGTTGCGGGAGTATTACAGTGAGGAGTTCTTC
TRBD1,TRBV4-2,TRBJ1-3,17,NA,CVSSQPWGQSSGNIIYF,TGTGTCAGCAGCCAGCCCTGGGGACAGAGCTCTGGAAACATCATATATTTT
NA,TRBV6-2/TRBV6-3,TRBJ1-1,13,few,CASRLDSFIEAFF,TGTGCCAGCAGACTGGATAGTTTCATTGAAGCTTTCTTT
TRBD1,TRBV12-3/TRBV12-4,TRBJ2-2,15,NA,CARSFSGTDTADLFF,TGTGCCAGGAGTTTCTCTGGGACAGACACCGCGGACCTGTTTTTT
TRBD2,TRBV12-3/TRBV12-4,TRBJ2-3,19,NA,CASSLKRTSGSAVSDTRYF,TGTGCCAGCAGTTTGAAGCGGACTAGCGGGAGTGCGGTATCAGATACGCGGTATTTT
NA,TRBV7-9,TRBJ1-1,14,NA,CASVSLLGGTEALF,TGTGCCAGTGTATCTCTATTAGGGGGGACTGAAGCTCTCTTT
NA,TRBV5-6,TRBJ1-4,16,once,CVSSLEFGTKGERLFF,TGTGTCAGCAGCTTGGAGTTTGGCACTAAGGGTGAAAGACTGTTTTTT
NA,TRBV11-3,TRBJ2-3,12,NA,CAISYPRGTQYF,TGTGCCATCAGCTACCCCCGGGGTACGCAGTATTTT
NA,TRBV20-1,TRBJ2-5,16,NA,CSARDTVGPYQETKYF,TGCAGTGCTAGAGATACAGTGGGCCCGTACCAAGAGACCAAGTACTTC
NA,TRBV4-2,TRBJ2-2,16,NA,CASSQDLRAGTGGLFF,TGTGCCAGCAGCCAAGATCTGAGGGCCGGCACCGGGGGGCTGTTTTTT
NA,TRBV11-2,TRBJ2-1,13,NA,CACSFMLNDEQFF,TGTGCCTGCAGCTTCATGCTCAACGATGAGCAGTTCTTC
NA,TRBV12-3/TRBV12-4,TRBJ1-2,14,NA,CPISLRHINYGYTF,TGTCCCATCAGTTTAAGGCACATTAACTATGGCTACACCTTC
NA,TRBV4-1,TRBJ2-7,13,NA,CASSFDRLYVQYF,TGTGCCAGCAGTTTCGACAGACTCTACGTGCAGTATTTC
TRBD2,TRBV20-1,TRBJ2-7,12,NA,CSASAAGGEQYF,TGCAGTGCTAGTGCAGCGGGAGGTGAGCAGTACTTC
TRBD1,TRBV11-3,TRBJ2-5,15,NA,CDSSPSRTGYKTQYF,TGTGACAGCAGCCCGAGCCGGACAGGATACAAGACCCAGTACTTC
TRBD1,TRBV10-3,TRBJ2-1,16,many,CAINEHSGTGFNEQFF,TGTGCCATCAACGAACACTCCGGGACAGGGTTCAATGAGCAGTTCTTC
TRBD1,TRBV29-1,TRBJ1-1,15,NA,CSVILGGEARGEAFF,TGCAGCGTTATTTTAGGGGGCGAGGCACGCGGTGAAGCTTTCTTT
TRBD2,TRBV20-1,TRBJ2-1,13,NA,CSAISLAENEQFF,TGCAGTGCTATCAGTCTAGCGGAGAATGAGCAGTTCTTT
NA,TRBV4-2,TRBJ1-1,16,NA,CASSTDYGAGSIEAFF,TGTGCCAGCAGCACAGACTACGGCGCGGGAAGCATTGAAGCTTTCTTT
NA,TRBV6-1,TRBJ2-2,16,NA,CASNRKDGLGTGELFF,TGTGCCAGCAATCGTAAGGACGGATTGGGGACCGGGGAGCTGTTTTTT
NA,TRBV10-3,TRBJ2-2,15,NA,CAISAWSFITGELFF,TGTGCCATCAGTGCGTGGAGCTTTATCACCGGGGAGCTGTTTTTT
NA,TRBV6-1,TRBJ1-4,13,once,CAGRGGTDEKVFF,TGTGCCGGCAGAGGGGGAACGGATGAAAAAGTGTTTTTT
NA,TRBV6-5,TRBJ1-1,11,NA,CASWVSNHAFF,TGTGCCAGCTGGGTGTCTAACCACGCTTTCTTT
NA,TRBV5-1,TRBJ2-1,12,NA,CASTSGPGEQFF,TGCGCCAGCACTTCCGGACCAGGGGAGCAGTTCTTC
NA,TRBV20-1,TRBJ1-5,14,NA,CSAKTAGVAQPQHF,TGCAGTGCCAAAACTGCAGGGGTGGCTCAGCCCCAGCATTTT
NA,TRBV18,TRBJ1-6,15,NA,CASSPSSGLNSPLHF,TGTGCCAGCTCACCATCTTCAGGGTTAAATTCACCCCTCCACTTT
TRBD1,TRBV7-8,TRBJ1-2,16,many,CASSSEQGEFPYGYTF,TGTGCCAGCAGCTCCGAACAGGGGGAGTTCCCCTATGGCTACACCTTC
NA,TRBV4-2,TRBJ1-6,15,NA,CASTQDLRGGSPLHF,TGTGCCAGCACCCAAGATTTAAGGGGAGGTTCACCCCTCCACTTT
TRBD1,TRBV11-3,TRBJ2-4,14,few,CASSSTGEGGIQYF,TGTGCCAGCAGCTCAACAGGGGAAGGGGGCATTCAGTACTTC
TRBD2,TRBV20-1,TRBJ2-1,14,NA,CSARGLADYSEQFF,TGCAGTGCTCGGGGACTAGCGGACTACAGTGAGCAGTTCTTC
NA,TRBV11-3,TRBJ2-1,14,NA,CGSGLGGDWDQQLF,TGTGGCAGCGGCTTAGGAGGTGACTGGGACCAACAGCTCTTC
NA,TRBV4-1,TRBJ2-1,13,NA,CASSEVPSDEQIF,TGCGCCAGCAGTGAAGTACCTTCGGATGAGCAGATTTTC
NA,TRBV11-2,TRBJ2-1,13,NA,CTSSLEAAGLKIF,TGTACTAGCAGCTTAGAGGCAGCGGGCCTAAAGATCTTC
NA,TRBV5-1,TRBJ2-2,16,many,CASSRVADPNTGELFF,TGCGCCAGCAGCCGTGTCGCTGACCCGAACACCGGGGAGCTGTTTTTT
NA,TRBV4-2,TRBJ2-5,15,NA,CASSQWTQLRKTQYF,TGTGCTAGCAGCCAATGGACTCAGCTACGAAAGACCCAGTACTTC
TRBD2,TRBV29-1,TRBJ2-7,13,NA,CSVVSGGSYEQYF,TGCAGCGTTGTGTCGGGGGGGAGCTACGAGCAGTACTTC
NA,TRBV11-2,TRBJ2-1,13,NA,CASSLDPLVGLVF,TGTGCCAGCAGCTTAGATCCGCTGGTAGGTCTGGTCTTC
NA,TRBV6-1,TRBJ1-1,12,NA,CAGMPSNTETFF,TGTGCCGGCATGCCATCGAACACTGAAACTTTCTTT
NA,TRBV5-5,TRBJ2-1,14,NA,CASNFFGTYNEQFF,TGTGCCAGTAACTTTTTCGGGACCTACAATGAGCAGTTCTTC
TRBD1,TRBV11-2,TRBJ2-7,15,NA,CASSCRDRVSYEQYF,TGTGCCAGCAGCTGCCGGGACAGGGTATCCTACGAGCAGTACTTC
NA,TRBV4-1,TRBJ2-2,15,NA,CASSQYDRNIGELFF,TGCGCCAGCAGTCAATACGACAGAAACATCGGGGAGCTGTTTTTT
NA,TRBV4-2,TRBJ2-2,16,once,CVSSQDLRANAGKLSF,TGTGTCAGCAGCCAAGATCTGAGGGCCAACGCCGGGAAGCTGTCTTTT
NA,TRBV5-6,TRBJ2-7,14,once,CAGSLSQGNPEQYF,TGTGCCGGCAGCTTGAGTCAGGGCAATCCCGAGCAGTACTTC
NA,TRBV29-1,TRBJ2-7,15,NA,CSALSRTALAYEQYF,TGCAGCGCCCTCTCCCGCACAGCCTTAGCCTACGAGCAGTACTTC
NA,TRBV11-3,TRBJ2-1,14,NA,CVSIWRSSYNEQFF,TGTGTCAGCATCTGGAGGAGCTCCTACAATGAGCAGTTCTTC
TRBD1,TRBV4-1,TRBJ1-5,19,NA,CASSKAGGIHGTGERPPHF,TGCGCCAGCAGCAAAGCTGGCGGGATTCACGGGACAGGGGAGAGGCCCCCGCATTTT
NA,TRBV5-1,TRBJ2-1,14,NA,CASSSLLARDEQFF,TGCGCCAGCAGCTCGCTCCTAGCTCGCGATGAGCAGTTCTTC
NA,TRBV5-1,TRBJ1-1,12,NA,CASSPKSLEAFF,TGCGCCAGCAGCCCTAAGAGCCTGGAAGCTTTCTTT
NA,TRBV6-2/TRBV6-3,TRBJ2-1,16,NA,CACSYRTDLTKNIQFF,TGTGCCTGCAGCTATCGGACTGACCTAACCAAAAACATTCAGTTCTTC
NA,TRBV12-3/TRBV12-4,TRBJ1-2,13,NA,CGSSPQVNYGYTF,TGTGGCAGCAGTCCCCAAGTCAACTATGGCTACACCTTC
TRBD2,TRBV4-2,TRBJ2-3,15,NA,CASSYTGGLPDTQYF,TGTGCCAGCAGCTACACGGGAGGACTGCCAGATACGCAGTATTTT